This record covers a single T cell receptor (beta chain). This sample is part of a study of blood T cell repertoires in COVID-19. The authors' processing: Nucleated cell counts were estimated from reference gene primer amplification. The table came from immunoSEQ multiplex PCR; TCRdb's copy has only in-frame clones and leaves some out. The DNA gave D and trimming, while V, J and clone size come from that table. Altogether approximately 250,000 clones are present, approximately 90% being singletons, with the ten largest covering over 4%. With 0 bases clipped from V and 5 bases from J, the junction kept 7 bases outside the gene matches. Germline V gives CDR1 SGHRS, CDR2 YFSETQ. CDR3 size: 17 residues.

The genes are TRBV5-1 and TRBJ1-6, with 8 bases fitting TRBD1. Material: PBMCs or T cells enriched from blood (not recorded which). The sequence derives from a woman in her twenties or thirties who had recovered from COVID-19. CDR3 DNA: TGCGCCAGCAGCTTGGAGGCAGGGGGCTTAAATAATTCACCCCTCCACTTT. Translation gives CASSLEAGGLNNSPLHF. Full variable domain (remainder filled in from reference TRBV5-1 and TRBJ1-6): KAGVTQTPRYLIKTRGQQVTLSCSPISGHRSVSWYQQTPGQGLQFLFEYFSETQRNKGNFPGRFSGRQFSNSRSEMNVSTLELGDSALYLCASSLEAGGLNNSPLHFGNGTRLTVT.